Each of the 5 T cell receptor beta chains below was sequenced from the same sample in a study of T cells of healthy individuals. MiXCR was run by TCRdb on the 5' RACE reads, yielding one entry per CDR3 protein. The sample records about 100,000 distinct CDR3 sequences, 17% being singletons. These receptors were collected from a human donor in good health.

The table lists this clonotype with a few counts. The chain employs TRBV20-1 and TRBJ1-1, with a weak D call TRBD1 (5 bases). From germline, CDR1 is DFQATT and CDR2 SNEGSKA (reference sequence). This CDR3 has 15 residues. V lost 3 bases and J lost 3, with 17 bases in between. This CDR3 reads CSARSGTEDYTEAFF. Written as DNA, the CDR3 is TGCAGTGCTAGGAGCGGGACCGAGGATTACACTGAAGCTTTCTTT.

Ten or more counts support this clonotype. The chain recombines TRBV7-6 with TRBJ1-2; TRBD1 might be the D (5 bases). The CDR3 has 13 amino acids. Trimming stripped 2 bases from V and 4 bases from J, with 8 bases between. Germline V gene lookup returns CDR1 SGHVS and CDR2 FNYEAQ. This CDR3 is CASSLQGSYGYTF. The DNA for the CDR3 is TGTGCCAGCAGCTTACAGGGCAGCTATGGCTACACCTTC.

This clonotype was counted once. The V gene is TRBV6-5, the J gene TRBJ1-4; no clear D gene. CDR1 MNHEY and CDR2 SVGAGI come from the germline V gene. The V end lost 6 bases, the J end lost 1 base, and 9 bases lay between the germline ends. The CDR3 extends over 14 amino acids. The CDR3 spells CASREVGTNEKLFF. For the CDR3, the DNA is TGTGCCAGCAGGGAGGTGGGAACTAATGAAAAACTGTTTTTT.

This chain connects TRBV7-9 to TRBJ1-1; D is perhaps TRBD1 (5 bases). The CDR3 has 14 amino acids. CDR1 and CDR2 from the germline V gene are SEHNR and FQNEAQ (reference sequence). Trimming removed 9 bases at V and 4 bases at J, with 18 bases between. The CDR3 DNA reads TGTGCCAGTCGGAGTCTGGGGGTAGGCACTGAAGCTTTCTTT. This translates into CASRSLGVGTEAFF.

This clonotype occurred many times. V gene TRBV11-2 combines with J gene TRBJ2-3, with D possibly TRBD2 on 5 matching bases. The germline gives CDR1 SGHAT, CDR2 FQNNGV. This CDR3 region has 12 residues. V was shortened by 2 bases and J by 9 bases, with 9 bases between the two germline ends. The CDR3 DNA reads as TGTGCCAGCAGCTTATACGGGGAGACGCAGTATTTT. Protein: CASSLYGETQYF. The variable domain in full, completed from reference TRBV11-2 and TRBJ2-3, reads EAGVAQSPRYKIIEKRQSVAFWCNPISGHATLYWYQQILGQGPKLLIQFQNNGVVDDSQLPKDRFSAERLKGVDSTLKIQPAKLEDSAVYLCASSLYGETQYFGPGTRLTVL.